This T cell receptor beta chain was recovered during a study of a mutant IDH1 vaccine in newly diagnosed glioma (dated by TCRdb to 2020 to 2023). Context from the whole study: Across visits V03 through V10, patients got a total of eight vaccinations, given in weeks 1, 3, 5, 7, 11, 15, 19 and 23. Vaccination was initiated 4-6 weeks after radiotherapy alone, or concurrently with temozolomide cycles in the chemotherapy-containing groups. Of the roughly 34 treated patients, approximately 60% were male and approximately 38% were female, and a mean age of around 40 years was recorded. Prior to enrollment, patients had been given standard therapy consisting of radiotherapy alone, temozolomide alone, or radiochemotherapy with temozolomide, with the combination given to most patients. Peripheral blood samples were drawn at six visits, namely V03 (baseline), V05, V07, V10, V12 and V13. Longitudinal TCRB deep sequencing was done for some 25 treated patients, wherever samples were available for exploratory analyses.

The time point label here, explained by the study, means: week 23, last vaccination. A 20-mer mutant IDH1 peptide at 300 micrograms in Montanide made up each vaccine dose, which was injected subcutaneously together with topical imiquimod. The donors had newly diagnosed IDH1-mutant astrocytomas of WHO grade 3 or 4 that showed loss of nuclear ATRX. The samples were drawn from NOA16, a multicentre, single-arm, open-label phase I trial in Germany that tested a mutant IDH1 peptide vaccine in humans for the first time. Genomic DNA for TCRB sequencing was extracted from EDTA blood using the DNeasy Blood and Tissue Kit. V loses 0 bases of germline sequence and J loses 0 bases, and the interval between the two ends is 10 bases. The CDR3 runs 16 amino acids, cysteine and phenylalanine included. Only CDR3 DNA remains: 48 bases, in frame from the first base. CDR1 and CDR2, looked up from the germline V gene, are MGHRA and YSYEKL.

The paper's findings and limits, for the study overall: It was noted by the authors that analyses of patient blood samples could not be reproduced owing to sample limitations. Availability determined which PBMC samples were chosen for TCRB deep sequencing. Immune responses induced by the vaccine were seen in approximately 93% of patients across multiple MHC alleles. Changes in the top peripheral T cell clonotypes picked up by TCRB sequencing did not appear to be linked to pseudoprogression.

Remarks on this clone: The antigen this receptor binds is unknown. No qualities accompany the bases; no much larger clone lies one base away.

Library construction relied on the immunoSEQ multiplex PCR assay. The hsTCRB Kit was used according to the manufacturer's protocol to amplify rearranged TCR beta chain sequences. Sequencing of TCRB libraries was carried out on an Illumina MiSeq. Per the authors' processing: Demultiplexing, trimming and gene mapping were performed with the kit vendor's proprietary platform. Not all clones reach the TCRdb copy of this immuneACCESS table, which keeps in-frame sequences only. Checked studies attribute under half of the gap to unresolved V genes and leave the rest unexplained. Clone size and V and J calls were adopted from that table, with D and trimming inferred from the DNA. This sample has 9,500 to 12,000 clones in its table, and 88% of those were observed once. Of the sample, 5.2% falls within the top ten clones.

This TCR derives from a woman aged 40 to 50 with glioma. Some clones in this sample may be carry-over from other donors' samples. The starting material was PBMCs, obtained from a glioma patient whose treatment included an IDH1 peptide vaccine. The chain is assembled from TRBV4-1 and TRBJ2-3; no D gene is confidently identified. The encoded CDR3 is CASSQESTFSTDTQYF. The nucleotides read TGCGCCAGCAGCCAAGAAAGTACGTTTAGCACAGATACGCAGTATTTT.